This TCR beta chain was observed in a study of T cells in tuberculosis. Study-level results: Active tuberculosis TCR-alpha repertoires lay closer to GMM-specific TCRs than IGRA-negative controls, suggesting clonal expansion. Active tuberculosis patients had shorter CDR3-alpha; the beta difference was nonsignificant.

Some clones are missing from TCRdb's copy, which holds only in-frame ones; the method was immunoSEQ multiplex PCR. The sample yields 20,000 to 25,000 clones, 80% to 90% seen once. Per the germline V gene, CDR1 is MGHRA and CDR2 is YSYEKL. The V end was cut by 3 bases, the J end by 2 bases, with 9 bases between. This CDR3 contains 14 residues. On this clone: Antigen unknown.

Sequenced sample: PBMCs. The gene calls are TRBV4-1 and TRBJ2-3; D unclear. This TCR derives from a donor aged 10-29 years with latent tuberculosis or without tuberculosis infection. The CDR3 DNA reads TGCGCCAGCAGCCACTGGAGTTTCACAGATACGCAGTATTTT. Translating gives CASSHWSFTDTQYF.